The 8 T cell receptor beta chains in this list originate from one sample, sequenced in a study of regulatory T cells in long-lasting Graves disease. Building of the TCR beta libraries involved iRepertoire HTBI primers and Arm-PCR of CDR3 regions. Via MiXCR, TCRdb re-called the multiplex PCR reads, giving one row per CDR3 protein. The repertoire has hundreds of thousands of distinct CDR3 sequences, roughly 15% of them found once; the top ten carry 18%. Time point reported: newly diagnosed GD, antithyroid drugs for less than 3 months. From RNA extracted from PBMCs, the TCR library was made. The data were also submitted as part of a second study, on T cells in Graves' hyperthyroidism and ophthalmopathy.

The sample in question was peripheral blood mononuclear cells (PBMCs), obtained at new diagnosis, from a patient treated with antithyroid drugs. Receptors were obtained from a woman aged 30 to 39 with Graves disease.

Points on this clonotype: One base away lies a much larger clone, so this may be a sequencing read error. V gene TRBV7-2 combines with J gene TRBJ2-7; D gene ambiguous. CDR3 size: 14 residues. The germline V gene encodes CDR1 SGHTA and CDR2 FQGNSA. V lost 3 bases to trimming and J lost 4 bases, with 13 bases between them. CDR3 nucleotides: TGTGCCAGCAGCTTCCGTAAGGGTGCGTACGAGCAGTACTTC. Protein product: CASSFRKGAYEQYF.

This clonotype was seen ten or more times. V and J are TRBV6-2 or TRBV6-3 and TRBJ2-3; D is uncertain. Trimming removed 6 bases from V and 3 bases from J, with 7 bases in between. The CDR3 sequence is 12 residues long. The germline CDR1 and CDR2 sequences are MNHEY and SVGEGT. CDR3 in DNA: TGTGCCAGCAGGGGATGGACAGATACGCAGTATTTT. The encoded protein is CASRGWTDTQYF.

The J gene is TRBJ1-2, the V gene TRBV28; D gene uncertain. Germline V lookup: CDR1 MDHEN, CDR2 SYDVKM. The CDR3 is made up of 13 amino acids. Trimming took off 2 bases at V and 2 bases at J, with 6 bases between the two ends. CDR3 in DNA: TGTGCCAGCAGTTTACTCCGAAACTATGGCTACACCTTC. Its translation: CASSLLRNYGYTF.

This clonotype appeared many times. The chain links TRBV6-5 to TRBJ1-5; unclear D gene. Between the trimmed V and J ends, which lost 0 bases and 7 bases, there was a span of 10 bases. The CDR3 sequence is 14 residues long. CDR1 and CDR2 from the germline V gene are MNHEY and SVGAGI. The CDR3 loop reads CASSYSSGYQPQHF. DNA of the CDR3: TGTGCCAGCAGTTACTCATCGGGGTACCAGCCCCAGCATTTT.

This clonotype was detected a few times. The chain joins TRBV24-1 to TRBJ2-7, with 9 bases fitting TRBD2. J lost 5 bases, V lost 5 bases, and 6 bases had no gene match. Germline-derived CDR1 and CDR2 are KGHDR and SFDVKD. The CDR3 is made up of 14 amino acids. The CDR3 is CATSGLAGPDEQYF. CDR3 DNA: TGTGCCACCAGTGGTCTAGCGGGACCAGACGAGCAGTACTTC.

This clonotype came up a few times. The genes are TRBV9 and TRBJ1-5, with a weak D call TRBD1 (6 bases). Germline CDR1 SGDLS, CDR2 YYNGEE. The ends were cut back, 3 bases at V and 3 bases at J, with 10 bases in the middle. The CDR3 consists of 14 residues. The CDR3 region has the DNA TGTGCCAGCAGCGGAGGGGACACCAATCAGCCCCAGCATTTT. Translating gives CASSGGDTNQPQHF.

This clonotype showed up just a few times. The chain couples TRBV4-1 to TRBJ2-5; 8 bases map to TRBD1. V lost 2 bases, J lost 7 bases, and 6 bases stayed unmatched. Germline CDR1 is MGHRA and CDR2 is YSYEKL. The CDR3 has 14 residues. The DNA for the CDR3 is TGCGCCAGCAGCCAACGACAGGGGAGCGGGACCCAGTACTTC. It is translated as CASSQRQGSGTQYF.

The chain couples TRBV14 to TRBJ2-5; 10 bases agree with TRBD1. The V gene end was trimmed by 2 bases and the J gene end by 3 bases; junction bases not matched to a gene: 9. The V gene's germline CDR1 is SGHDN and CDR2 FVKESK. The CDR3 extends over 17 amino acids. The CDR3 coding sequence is TGTGCCAGCAGCCAACTCGGGACAGGGGTGATGAAAGAGACCCAGTACTTC. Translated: CASSQLGTGVMKETQYF.